The clone carrying this TCR beta chain was counted between two and nine times. This specimen comes from a study of early T cells in non-severe SARS-CoV-2 infection. CDR3 length: 14 residues. The germline V and J ends were trimmed by 5 bases and 2 bases, with 11 bases remaining between them. The germline V gene has CDR1 SNHLY and CDR2 FYNNEI. TCRdb reprocessed the 5' RACE reads with MiXCR, giving one entry per CDR3 protein. The sample holds about 61,000 distinct CDR3 sequences, more than 10% seen once. The sample consisted of whole blood, taken at baseline. The chain employs TRBV2 and TRBJ2-3; D not certain. The receptor was isolated from an adult who was a healthcare worker with PCR-confirmed SARS-CoV-2 infection or an uninfected control (not recorded which). The donor label of this sample is uncertain. DNA of the CDR3: TGTGCCAGCAGTCCTCGGTCGAACACAGATACGCAGTATTTT. This translates into CASSPRSNTDTQYF.